This TCR beta chain was recovered during a study of CD8 T cells in ankylosing spondylitis. Study results and limitations: With a CD8+ phenotype, disease-linked clones were relatively rare in peripheral blood. Disease-linked clones reportedly showed significant enrichment in matched ankylosing spondylitis synovial fluid. Typical of ankylosing spondylitis blood, it appeared, was a TCR beta motif of several highly homologous variants.

Each TCR beta library was made by quantitative 5'-RACE that incorporated molecular barcodes. TCRdb called the 5' RACE reads again in MiXCR, with one record for every CDR3 protein. The sample consists of about 500,000 distinct CDR3 sequences, about 5.7% of them appearing once. This CDR3 is built from 12 residues. From germline, CDR1 is KGHDR and CDR2 SFDVKD. About this clonotype itself: Its antigen remains unidentified. A much more abundant neighbour one base away suggests this may be a read error.

This TCR came from a male donor with ankylosing spondylitis. The sample was blood, either unsorted or a sorted T cell fraction (not recorded which). The chain combines TRBV24-1 with TRBJ1-4; unclear D gene. CDR3 DNA: TGTGCCACCAGTGATTTAGGTGAAAATCTGTTTTTT. This translates into CATSDLGENLFF.